These T cell receptor beta chains were read from a single sample in a study of HIV-infected children after antiretroviral therapy interruption. Using its own MiXCR run on the 3' RACE reads, TCRdb lists one record per CDR3 protein. The sample has about 83,000 distinct CDR3 sequences, approximately 6.9% seen once. The sequenced sample was CD45RA+ CD4+ T cells from PBMCs, pooled from several time points, obtained from a donor given antiretroviral therapy, either interrupted or continuous. The origin of the receptors is a pool of human donors with HIV. Each CDR3 is given with its conserved first and last residue. A D gene is named only where the DNA matches it firmly. Clone size is not always given. Where it is, it says once, few, many or a class for expanded clones.

CDR3 protein,CDR3 DNA,J gene,V gene,D gene,CDR3 length,clone size
CASRHSGGVNEQFF,TGTGCCAGCAGACATAGCGGGGGGGTCAATGAGCAGTTCTTC,TRBJ2-1,TRBV6-1,TRBD2,14,few
CASSQSGGLAGERQETQYF,TGCGCCAGCAGTCAATCGGGGGGCCTAGCGGGAGAGAGACAAGAGACCCAGTACTTC,TRBJ2-5,TRBV23-1,TRBD2,19,many
CASTTAAGAQETQYF,TGTGCCAGCACAACCGCGGCGGGGGCCCAAGAGACCCAGTACTTC,TRBJ2-5,TRBV11-1,.,15,many
CATSRDYPSPGTVPYEQYF,TGTGCCACCAGCAGAGATTATCCAAGCCCGGGGACTGTACCCTACGAGCAGTACTTC,TRBJ2-7,TRBV15,.,19,many
CASSLSTPSSGPQHF,TGTGCCAGCAGTTTATCCACCCCCAGTTCAGGGCCCCAGCATTTT,TRBJ1-5,TRBV12-3/TRBV12-4,.,15,many
CASWTLRPSTDTQYF,TGTGCCAGCTGGACCCTCCGACCTAGCACAGATACGCAGTATTTT,TRBJ2-3,TRBV3-1,.,15,.
CASSLAGAQKDTQYF,TGTGCCAGCAGCTTAGCAGGGGCGCAAAAAGATACGCAGTATTTT,TRBJ2-3,TRBV11-1,.,15,many
CASSYRASVEQYF,TGTGCCAGCAGTTACCGCGCGTCTGTTGAGCAGTACTTC,TRBJ2-7,TRBV27,.,13,many
CASSLLGPIYGYTF,TGTGCCAGCAGTCTCCTGGGACCGATTTATGGCTACACCTTC,TRBJ1-2,TRBV6-5,.,14,many
CASSDREQYF,TGTGCCAGCAGTGACAGGGAGCAGTACTTC,TRBJ2-7,TRBV28,.,10,many
CAAALAGGPVQNIQYF,TGTGCCGCAGCCCTAGCGGGGGGGCCGGTCCAAAACATTCAGTACTTC,TRBJ2-4,TRBV2,TRBD2,16,many
CASSLNMGLETQYF,TGTGCCAGCAGCTTGAATATGGGGTTAGAGACCCAGTACTTC,TRBJ2-5,TRBV7-9,.,14,few
CSASDRGNEKLFF,TGCAGTGCTAGCGACAGGGGGAATGAAAAACTGTTTTTT,TRBJ1-4,TRBV20-1,TRBD1,13,medium-sized
CASSLSETNTGELFF,TGTGCTAGCAGCTTATCGGAAACGAACACCGGGGAGCTGTTTTTT,TRBJ2-2,TRBV7-7,.,15,many
CPTGPGTRYNEQFF,TGTCCCACCGGCCCCGGGACTAGGTACAATGAGCAGTTCTTC,TRBJ2-1,TRBV6-4,TRBD2,14,many
CASSWSNIADSTDTQYF,TGCGCCAGCAGCTGGTCAAATATAGCGGATTCCACAGATACGCAGTATTTT,TRBJ2-3,TRBV5-1,.,17,.
CSAKPQGILGYTF,TGCAGTGCCAAACCCCAGGGGATTTTGGGCTACACCTTC,TRBJ1-2,TRBV20-1,.,13,few